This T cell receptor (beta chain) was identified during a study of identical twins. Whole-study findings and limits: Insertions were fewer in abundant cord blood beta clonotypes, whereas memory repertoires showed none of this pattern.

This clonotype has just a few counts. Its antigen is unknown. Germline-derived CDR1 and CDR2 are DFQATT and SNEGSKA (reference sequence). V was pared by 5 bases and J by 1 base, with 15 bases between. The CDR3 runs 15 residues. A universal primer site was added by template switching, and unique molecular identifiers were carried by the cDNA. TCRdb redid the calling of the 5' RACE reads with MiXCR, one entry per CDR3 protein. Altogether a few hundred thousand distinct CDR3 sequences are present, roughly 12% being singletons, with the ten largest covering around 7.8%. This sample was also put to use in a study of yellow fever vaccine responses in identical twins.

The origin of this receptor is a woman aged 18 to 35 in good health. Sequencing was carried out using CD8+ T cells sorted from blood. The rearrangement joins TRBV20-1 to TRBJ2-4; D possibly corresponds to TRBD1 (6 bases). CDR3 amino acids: CSALQGKGAKNIQYF. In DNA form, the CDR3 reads TGCAGTGCTCTACAGGGAAAGGGGGCCAAAAACATTCAGTACTTC.